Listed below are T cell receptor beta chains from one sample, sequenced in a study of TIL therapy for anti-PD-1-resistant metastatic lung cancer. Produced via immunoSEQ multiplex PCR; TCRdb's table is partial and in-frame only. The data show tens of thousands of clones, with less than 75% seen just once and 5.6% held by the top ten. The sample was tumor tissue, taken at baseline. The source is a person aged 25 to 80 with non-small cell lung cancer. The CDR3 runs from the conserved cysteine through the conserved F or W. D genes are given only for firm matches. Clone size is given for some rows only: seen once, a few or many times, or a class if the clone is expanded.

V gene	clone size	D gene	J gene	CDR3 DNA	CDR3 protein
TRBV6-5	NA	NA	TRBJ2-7	TGTGCCAGCAGTTACTCGCTCACCATGCCCTTCTACGAGCAGTACTTC	CASSYSLTMPFYEQYF
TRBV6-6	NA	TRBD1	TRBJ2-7	TGTGCCAGCCTTGGGACAGGGCCGGGGAATGACGAGCAGTACTTC	CASLGTGPGNDEQYF
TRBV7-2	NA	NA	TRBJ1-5	TGTGCCAGCAGCTTAGTGGGGTTAGGCAATCAGCCCCAGCATTTT	CASSLVGLGNQPQHF
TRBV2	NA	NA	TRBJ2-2	TGTGCCAACTCCGGCGGCACGACAAACACCGGGGAGCTGTTTTTT	CANSGGTTNTGELFF
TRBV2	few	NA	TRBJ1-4	TGTGCCAGCAGTGACGGTATAGGACCTAATGAAAAACTGTTTTTT	CASSDGIGPNEKLFF
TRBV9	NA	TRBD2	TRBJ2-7	TGTGCCAGCAGCGTAGCTCTAGCGGCTGGCGAGCAGTACTTC	CASSVALAAGEQYF
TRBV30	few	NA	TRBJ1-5	TGTGCCTGGAGCGCCGGGGTCGATCAGCCCCAGCATTTT	CAWSAGVDQPQHF
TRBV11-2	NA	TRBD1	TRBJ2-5	TGTGCCAGCAGCCAAACCCAGACAGGGGGAGGAGAGACCCAGTACTTC	CASSQTQTGGGETQYF
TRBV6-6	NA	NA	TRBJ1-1	TGTGCCAGCAGTTCTCTCGGGGCAGGGAACACTGAAGCTTTCTTT	CASSSLGAGNTEAFF
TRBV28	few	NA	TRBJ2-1	TGTGCCAGCAGTTTCGGCTATTCGACATTACCCTCCTCCTACAATGAGCAGTTCTTC	CASSFGYSTLPSSYNEQFF
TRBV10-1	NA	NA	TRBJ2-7	TGCGCCAGCAGTGACGGCGGAGTAGCCTACGAGCAGTACTTC	CASSDGGVAYEQYF
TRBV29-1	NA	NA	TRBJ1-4	TGCAGCGGGGGACGGGGAAATGAAAAACTGTTTTTT	CSGGRGNEKLFF
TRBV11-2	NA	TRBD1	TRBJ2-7	TGTGCCAGCAGCTCCACAGGGGGCGAGCAGTACTTC	CASSSTGGEQYF
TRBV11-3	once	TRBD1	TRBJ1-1	TGTGCCAGCAGCTTAGCCCCGACAGGGACTGAAGCTTTCTTT	CASSLAPTGTEAFF
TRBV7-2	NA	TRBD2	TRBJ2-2	TGTGCCAGCAGCTTACCGGCCGGCGGGAGAACGGTGAACACCGGGGAGCTGTTTTTT	CASSLPAGGRTVNTGELFF
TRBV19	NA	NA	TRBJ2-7	TGTGCCGCCAGTGGGACTTTCTACGAGCAGTACTTC	CAASGTFYEQYF
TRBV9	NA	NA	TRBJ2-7	TGTGCCAGCAGCGTAGGGCCAGGGCTTATGTACGAGCAGTACTTC	CASSVGPGLMYEQYF
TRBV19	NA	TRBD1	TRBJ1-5	TGTGCCAGTAGCAACGACAGGGGAAATCAGCCCCAGCATTTT	CASSNDRGNQPQHF
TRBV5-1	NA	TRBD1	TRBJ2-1	TGCGCCAGCAGCCCAGTCCCGGGACAGTACAATGAGCAGTTCTTC	CASSPVPGQYNEQFF
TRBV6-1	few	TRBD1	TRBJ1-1	TGTGCCAGCAGTGAAACCCCCGGACAGGGCCGAGATGAAGCTTTCTTT	CASSETPGQGRDEAFF
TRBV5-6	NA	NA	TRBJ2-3	TGTGCCAGCACCGCATCGGGGTCAGATACGCAGTATTTT	CASTASGSDTQYF
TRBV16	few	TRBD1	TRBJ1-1	TGTGCCAGCAGCCAATTCCAGGGGGCCGGGAATGACACTGAAGCTTTCTTT	CASSQFQGAGNDTEAFF
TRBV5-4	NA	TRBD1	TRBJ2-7	TGTGCCAGCAGCTTGGAAGGAACGGGACAGGGTGGCGACGAGCAGTACTTC	CASSLEGTGQGGDEQYF
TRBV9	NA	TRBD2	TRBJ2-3	TGTGCCAGCAGCCCACTAGCGGGAGGATTAACAGATACGCAGTATTTT	CASSPLAGGLTDTQYF
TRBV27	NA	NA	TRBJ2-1	TGTGCCAGCAGTACCTTCTACGATGAGCAGTTCTTC	CASSTFYDEQFF
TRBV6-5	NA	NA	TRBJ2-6	TGTGCCAGCAGTTACGGCAGCTCTGGGGCCAACGTCCTGACTTTC	CASSYGSSGANVLTF
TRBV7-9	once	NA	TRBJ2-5	TGTGCCAGCAGCTCCGAGGGGGGGCTGGGAGAGACCCAGTACTTC	CASSSEGGLGETQYF
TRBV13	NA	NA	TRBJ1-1	TGTGCCAGCAGCTTAAGGGCAGGGGCGGACACTGAAGCTTTCTTT	CASSLRAGADTEAFF